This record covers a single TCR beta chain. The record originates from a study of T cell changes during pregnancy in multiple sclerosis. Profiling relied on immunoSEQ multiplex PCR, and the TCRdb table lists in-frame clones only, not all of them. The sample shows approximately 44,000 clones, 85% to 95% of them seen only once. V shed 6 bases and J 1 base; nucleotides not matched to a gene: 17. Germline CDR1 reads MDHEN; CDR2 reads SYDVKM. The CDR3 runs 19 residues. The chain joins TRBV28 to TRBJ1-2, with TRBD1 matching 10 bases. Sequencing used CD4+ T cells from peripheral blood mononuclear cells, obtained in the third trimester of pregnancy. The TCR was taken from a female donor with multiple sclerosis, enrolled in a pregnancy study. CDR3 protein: CASSPLLHRDRGLNYGYTF. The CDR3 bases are TGTGCCAGCAGCCCACTTCTACACCGGGACAGGGGCCTTAACTATGGCTACACCTTC.